Sequencing of this T cell receptor beta chain was carried out in a study of immune cell composition in non-small cell lung cancer. Findings and limits, study-wide: Lung squamous cell carcinoma tumours had significantly higher top 10 clone scores and productive clonality than lung adenocarcinoma. Approximately 73% of squamous and under 35% of adenocarcinoma cases had tumour-associated clones >0.5%.

The protocol was immunoSEQ multiplex PCR, while the TCRdb copy is restricted to in-frame clones and leaves out a portion. Among 13,000 or so clones, approximately 80% were seen once, and the ten largest hold around 15%. This clone came up once. Antigen: not known. Germline lookup yields CDR1 LNHDA and CDR2 SQIVND (reference sequence). The V gene lost 1 base and the J gene lost 2 bases, with 12 bases spanning the gap. The CDR3 runs 15 residues. Sequencing was carried out using lung tumor tissue. This TCR was recovered from a human donor with non-small cell lung cancer. V usage is TRBV19 and J usage is TRBJ2-7; TRBD2 might be the D (6 bases). CDR3 sequence: CASSIAPSATYEQYF. The CDR3 DNA sequence: TGTGCCAGTAGTATAGCGCCTAGCGCAACCTACGAGCAGTACTTC.